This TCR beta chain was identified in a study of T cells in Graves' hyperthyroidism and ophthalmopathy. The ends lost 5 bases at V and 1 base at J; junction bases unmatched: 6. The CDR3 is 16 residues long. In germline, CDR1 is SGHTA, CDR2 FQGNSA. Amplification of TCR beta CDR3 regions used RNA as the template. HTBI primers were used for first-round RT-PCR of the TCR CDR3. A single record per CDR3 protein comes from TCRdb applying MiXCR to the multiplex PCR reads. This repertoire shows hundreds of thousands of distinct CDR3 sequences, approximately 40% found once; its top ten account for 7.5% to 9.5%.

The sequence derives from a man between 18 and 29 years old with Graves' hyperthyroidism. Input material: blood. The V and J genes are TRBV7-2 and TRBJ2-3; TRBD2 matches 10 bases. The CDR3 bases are TGTGCCAGCAGCCTAGATGGGACTAGCGGCACAGATACGCAGTATTTT. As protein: CASSLDGTSGTDTQYF.